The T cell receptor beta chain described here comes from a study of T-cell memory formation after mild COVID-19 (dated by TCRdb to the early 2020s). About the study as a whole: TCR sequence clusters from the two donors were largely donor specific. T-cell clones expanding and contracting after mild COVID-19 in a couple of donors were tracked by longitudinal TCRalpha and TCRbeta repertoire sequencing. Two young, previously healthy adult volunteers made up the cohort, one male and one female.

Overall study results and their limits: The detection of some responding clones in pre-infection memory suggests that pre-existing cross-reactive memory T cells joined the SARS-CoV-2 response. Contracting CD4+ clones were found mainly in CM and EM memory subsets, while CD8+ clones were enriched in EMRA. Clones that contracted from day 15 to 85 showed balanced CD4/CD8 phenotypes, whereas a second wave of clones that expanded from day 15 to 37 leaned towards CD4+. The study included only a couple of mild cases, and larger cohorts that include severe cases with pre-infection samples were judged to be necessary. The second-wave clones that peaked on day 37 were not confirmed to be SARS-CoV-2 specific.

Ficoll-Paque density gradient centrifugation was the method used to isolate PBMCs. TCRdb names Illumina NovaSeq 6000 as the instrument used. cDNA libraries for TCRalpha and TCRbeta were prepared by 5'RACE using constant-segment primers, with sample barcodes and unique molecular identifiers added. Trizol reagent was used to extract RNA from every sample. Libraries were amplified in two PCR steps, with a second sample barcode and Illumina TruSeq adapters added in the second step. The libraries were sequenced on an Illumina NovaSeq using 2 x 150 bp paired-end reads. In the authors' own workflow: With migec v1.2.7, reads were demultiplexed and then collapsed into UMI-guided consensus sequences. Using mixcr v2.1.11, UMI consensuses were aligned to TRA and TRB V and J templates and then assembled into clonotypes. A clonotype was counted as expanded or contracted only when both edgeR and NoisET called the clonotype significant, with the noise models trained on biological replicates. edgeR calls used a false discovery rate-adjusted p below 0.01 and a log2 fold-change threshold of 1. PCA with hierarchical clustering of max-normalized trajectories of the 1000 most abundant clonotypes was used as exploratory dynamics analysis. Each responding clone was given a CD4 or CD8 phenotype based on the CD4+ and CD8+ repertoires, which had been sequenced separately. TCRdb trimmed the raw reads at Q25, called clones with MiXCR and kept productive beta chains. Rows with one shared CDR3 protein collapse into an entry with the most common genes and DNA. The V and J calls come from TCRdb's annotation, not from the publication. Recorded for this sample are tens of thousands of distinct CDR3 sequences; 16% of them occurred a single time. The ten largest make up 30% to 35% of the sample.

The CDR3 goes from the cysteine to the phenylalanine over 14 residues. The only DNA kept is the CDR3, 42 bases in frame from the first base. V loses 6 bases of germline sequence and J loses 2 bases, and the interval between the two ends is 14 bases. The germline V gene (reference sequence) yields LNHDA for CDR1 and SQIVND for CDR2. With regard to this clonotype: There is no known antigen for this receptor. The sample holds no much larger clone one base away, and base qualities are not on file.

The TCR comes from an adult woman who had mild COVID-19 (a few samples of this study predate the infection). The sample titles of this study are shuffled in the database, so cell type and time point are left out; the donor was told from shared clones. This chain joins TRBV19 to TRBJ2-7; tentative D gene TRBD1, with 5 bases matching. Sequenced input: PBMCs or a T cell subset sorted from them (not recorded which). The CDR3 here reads CASRQAHAPYEQYF. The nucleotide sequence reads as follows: TGTGCCAGTAGACAGGCGCATGCCCCCTACGAGCAGTACTTC.